The 24 T cell receptor beta chains listed next were all sequenced from one sample in a study of identifying expanded T cells in peripheral blood (dated by TCRdb to the late 2010s). The library was prepared using the immunoSEQ multiplex PCR assay. The immuneACCESS repertoire file appears here via TCRdb, limited to in-frame rearrangements. These files lack a portion of the clones; in checked studies, under half of the deficit traces to unresolved V genes, and the cause of the others is not known. This sample is represented by 75,000 to 90,000 clones; around 90% of them were singletons. Approximately 7% of the sample is taken by the ten largest. Sequenced input: blood. The receptors originated from a person aged 18-70 years in good health.

The chain combines TRBV6-6 with TRBJ1-5; TRBD1 is a possible D gene (6 bases). V gave up 6 bases and J gave up 0 bases, with 12 bases separating them. CDR1 is MNHNY and CDR2 is SVGAGI in the germline V gene (reference sequence). The CDR3 length is 15 residues. The CDR3 here is CASRPTGPSNQPQHF. The CDR3 DNA is TGTGCCAGCAGGCCGACAGGACCTAGCAATCAGCCCCAGCATTTT.

The CDR3 protein is CASSRPGQLNEQYF. CDR3 coding DNA: TGTGCCAGCAGTAGACCGGGACAGCTCAACGAGCAGTACTTC. The chain is built from TRBV7-9 and TRBJ2-7, with 7 nucleotides matching TRBD1. The germline V gene has CDR1 SEHNR and CDR2 FQNEAQ (reference sequence). With 6 bases clipped from V and 5 bases from J, the junction kept 10 bases outside the gene matches. CDR3 length: 14 amino acids.

This clone has only one observation. The chain has TRBV30 and TRBJ2-5; no clear D gene. The germline V gene has CDR1 GTSNPN and CDR2 SVGIG (reference sequence). Trimming removed 0 bases from V and 5 bases from J, with 13 bases in between. This CDR3 is built from 14 residues. CDR3 coding DNA: TGTGCCTGGAGTGTGTCGGTCCGGCGTGAGACCCAGTACTTC. Its protein is CAWSVSVRRETQYF. Filled out from reference TRBV30 and TRBJ2-5, the complete variable domain reads SQTIHQWPATLVQPVGSPLSLECTVEGTSNPNLYWYRQAAGRGLQLLFYSVGIGQISSEVPQNLSASRPQDRQFILSSKKLLLSDSGFYLCAWSVSVRRETQYFGPGTRLLVL.

The V call is TRBV11-3, the J call TRBJ2-2, with 7 positions matching TRBD1. The germline gives CDR1 SGHNT, CDR2 YENEEA. This CDR3 region has 16 residues. Trimming took 5 bases from V and 3 from J; bases not matched to a gene: 9. CDR3 nucleotides: TGTGCCAGCAGCCCAATGGACAGGACATACACCGGGGAGCTGTTTTTT. Amino acid sequence: CASSPMDRTYTGELFF.

CDR3 region: CASSLNRDLYNSPLHF. The CDR3 DNA reads TGTGCCAGTAGTCTAAATCGGGACCTTTATAATTCACCCCTCCACTTT. This sequence joins TRBV19 and TRBJ1-6; D might be TRBD1 (5 bases). CDR1 and CDR2 from the germline V gene are LNHDA and SQIVND (reference sequence). Trimming pared 5 bases from V and 4 bases from J, leaving 15 bases between. The CDR3 totals 16 residues.

This sequence joins TRBV5-4 and TRBJ1-2, with unresolved D. The CDR3 runs 14 residues. Germline V CDR1 and CDR2: SGHNT, YYREEE (reference sequence). With 0 bases removed from V and 4 bases from J, the gap between germline ends came to 10 bases. CDR3 amino acids: CASSLADDIYGYTF. As DNA, the CDR3 is TGTGCCAGCAGCTTGGCAGACGATATCTATGGCTACACCTTC. The full variable domain, with the rest looked up from reference TRBV5-4 and TRBJ1-2, is ETGVTQSPTHLIKTRGQQVTLRCSSQSGHNTVSWYQQALGQGPQFIFQYYREEENGRGNFPPRFSGLQFPNYSSELNVNALELDDSALYLCASSLADDIYGYTFGSGTRLTVV.

V and J are TRBV14 and TRBJ1-1, with 7 bases aligning to TRBD1. CDR1 and CDR2 from the germline V gene are SGHDN and FVKESK. Trimming cost V 4 bases and J 5 bases; bases outside gene matches: 10. The CDR3 sequence is 15 residues long. CDR3 DNA: TGTGCCAGCAGCCCCTGGGACAGTACGATTACTGAAGCTTTCTTT. It encodes CASSPWDSTITEAFF.

The chain employs TRBV6-4 and TRBJ1-5, with a weak D call TRBD1 (6 bases). This CDR3 comprises 15 residues. V lost 5 bases, J lost 7 bases, and 18 bases lay in between. In germline, CDR1 is MRHNA, CDR2 SNTAGT. CDR3 coding DNA: TGTGCCAGCAGTCCACAGGGAAGAGGGAACCAGCCCCAGCATTTT. Its protein product is CASSPQGRGNQPQHF.

The V gene is TRBV18, the J gene TRBJ2-1, with D perhaps TRBD1 or TRBD2 (6 bases each). Deletions cut 1 base from V and 5 bases from J, with 15 bases between. This CDR3 is 16 amino acids long. Germline CDR1 KGHSH, CDR2 LQKENI. The CDR3 here is CASSPLGGRHDNEQFF. CDR3 bases: TGTGCCAGCTCACCACTAGGGGGGAGACATGACAATGAGCAGTTCTTC.

V and J are TRBV7-8 and TRBJ2-1; 9 bases map to TRBD2. The V gene end was trimmed by 4 bases and the J gene end by 8 bases; junction bases not matched to a gene: 9. The CDR3 has 15 amino acids. Germline-derived CDR1 and CDR2 are SGHVS and FQNEAQ. Here the CDR3 reads CASSSAAGGRDEQFF. The DNA of the CDR3 is TGTGCCAGCAGCTCCGCAGCGGGGGGTCGCGATGAGCAGTTCTTC.

J is TRBJ1-5 and V is TRBV7-9, with a weak D call TRBD1 (6 bases). Looked up from germline, CDR1 is SEHNR and CDR2 is FQNEAQ (reference sequence). The CDR3 totals 18 residues. V was shortened by 5 bases and J by 4 bases, with 24 bases between the two germline ends. CDR3 coding DNA: TGTGCCAGCAGCCACCGGGGAGTGGGGACACTAAGAAATCAGCCCCAGCATTTT. Protein sequence: CASSHRGVGTLRNQPQHF.

The chain recombines TRBV7-3 with TRBJ1-1; 9 positions agree with TRBD1. V dropped 5 bases and J dropped 6; count of bases not matched to a gene: 7. The CDR3 runs 14 residues. CDR1 and CDR2 (germline): SGHTA, FQGTGA. The CDR3 reads CASSPGQGTSEAFF. The CDR3 nucleotides read TGTGCCAGCAGCCCCGGACAGGGGACATCTGAAGCTTTCTTT.

V and J are TRBV6-1 and TRBJ1-5; 11 nucleotides line up with TRBD1. V was pared by 4 bases and J by 2 bases, with 10 bases of the junction left unmatched. Germline values: CDR1 MNHNS, CDR2 SASEGT. CDR3 size: 18 residues. The CDR3 here is CASSGTGGDGGGNQPQHF. Here the CDR3 DNA reads TGTGCCAGCAGTGGGACAGGGGGCGACGGAGGAGGCAATCAGCCCCAGCATTTT.

The gene calls are TRBV6-1 and TRBJ2-7; 7 bases align to TRBD1. This CDR3 has 16 residues. Germline V gene sequence: CDR1 MNHNS, CDR2 SASEGT. After removal of 4 bases from V and 0 bases from J, the junction contained 9 bases not matched to a gene. In nucleotides, the CDR3 is TGTGCCAGCAGTGGGCCTCCGGGACAGAGCTCCTACGAGCAGTACTTC. Amino acid sequence: CASSGPPGQSSYEQYF.

This chain joins TRBV30 and TRBJ1-2; 9 nucleotides agree with TRBD1. V was pared by 5 bases and J by 8 bases, with 12 bases of the junction left unmatched. Per the germline V gene, CDR1 is GTSNPN and CDR2 is SVGIG (reference sequence). The CDR3 runs to 14 residues. CDR3 loop: CAWVASGQGSGYTF. The CDR3 coding sequence is TGTGCCTGGGTCGCGTCCGGACAGGGGAGCGGCTACACCTTC.

The chain links TRBV5-1 to TRBJ1-1; D call uncertain. Trimming cost V 7 bases and J 1 base, with 17 bases left between them. Per the germline V gene, CDR1 is SGHRS and CDR2 is YFSETQ. The CDR3 is made up of 15 amino acids. In DNA form, the CDR3 reads TGCGCCAGCCTACTATCCATCGGCAGGAACACTGAAGCTTTCTTT. Its protein is CASLLSIGRNTEAFF.

The V gene is TRBV9, the J gene TRBJ1-5, with 9 bases identical to TRBD1. V lost 0 bases, J lost 6 bases, and 4 bases stayed unmatched. Germline CDR1 reads SGDLS; CDR2 reads YYNGEE. The CDR3 contains 15 residues. CDR3: CASSVAGTGSQPQHF. CDR3 coding DNA: TGTGCCAGCAGCGTAGCCGGGACAGGGAGTCAGCCCCAGCATTTT.

The chain combines TRBV6-6 with TRBJ1-2; D possibly corresponds to TRBD1 (5 bases). Per the germline V gene, CDR1 is MNHNY and CDR2 is SVGAGI (reference sequence). With 2 bases removed from V and 5 bases from J, the gap between germline ends came to 12 bases. CDR3 size: 14 residues. The CDR3 nucleotides read TGTGCCAGCAGTTACCGGGACGGAGTTTATGGCTACACCTTC. Protein: CASSYRDGVYGYTF.

The chain carries TRBV7-9 and TRBJ1-2; D gene uncertain. Germline CDR1 reads SEHNR; CDR2 reads FQNEAQ (reference sequence). There are 16 residues in the CDR3. Trimming removed 5 bases from V and 4 bases from J, with 20 bases in between. CDR3 loop: CASSLTLDGVGYGYTF. DNA of the CDR3: TGTGCCAGCAGCCTCACCTTGGACGGGGTCGGCTATGGCTACACCTTC. Filled out from reference TRBV7-9 and TRBJ1-2, the complete variable domain reads DTGVSQNPRHKITKRGQNVTFRCDPISEHNRLYWYRQTLGQGPEFLTYFQNEAQLEKSRLLSDRFSAERPKGSFSTLEIQRTEQGDSAMYLCASSLTLDGVGYGYTFGSGTRLTVV.

The chain joins TRBV6-1 to TRBJ1-2, with D uncertain. This CDR3 spans 11 amino acids. Germline V CDR1 and CDR2: MNHNS, SASEGT. Trimming pared 9 bases from V and 6 bases from J, leaving 11 bases between. The CDR3: CASEGYHGYTF. CDR3 DNA: TGTGCCAGTGAGGGTTATCATGGCTACACCTTC.

The chain carries TRBV29-1 and TRBJ1-1; possible D gene TRBD1, 5 bases. The V and J ends lost 6 bases and 1 base respectively, with 6 bases between them. In germline, CDR1 is SQVTM, CDR2 ANQGSEA. The CDR3 consists of 11 residues. CDR3 residues: CSVDTNTEAFF. For the CDR3, the DNA is TGCAGCGTGGACACGAACACTGAAGCTTTCTTT.

The chain has TRBV7-9 and TRBJ1-1, with D unclear. The V gene's germline CDR1 is SEHNR and CDR2 FQNEAQ (reference sequence). There are 13 residues in the CDR3. V lost 3 bases to trimming and J lost 1 base, with 6 bases between them. The CDR3 protein is CASSLWGNTEAFF. In DNA form, the CDR3 reads TGTGCCAGCAGCTTGTGGGGGAACACTGAAGCTTTCTTT. Complete variable domain (other parts from reference TRBV7-9 and TRBJ1-1): DTGVSQNPRHKITKRGQNVTFRCDPISEHNRLYWYRQTLGQGPEFLTYFQNEAQLEKSRLLSDRFSAERPKGSFSTLEIQRTEQGDSAMYLCASSLWGNTEAFFGQGTRLTVV.

V and J are TRBV29-1 and TRBJ2-1; tentative D call: TRBD1 (6 bases). CDR1 SQVTM and CDR2 ANQGSEA come from the germline V gene. The CDR3 runs 15 residues. V lost 6 bases to trimming and J lost 0 bases, with 15 bases between them. CDR3 protein: CSVPRQDVSYNEQFF. In DNA, the CDR3 is TGCAGCGTACCCCGACAGGACGTCTCCTACAATGAGCAGTTCTTC.

The V and J genes are TRBV5-1 and TRBJ1-1; D uncertain. Trimming took off 4 bases at V and 3 bases at J, with 16 bases between the two ends. Germline CDR1 is SGHRS and CDR2 is YFSETQ. This CDR3 has 15 amino acids. CDR3 protein: CASSTSRETYTEAFF. The CDR3 nucleotides are TGCGCCAGCAGCACCAGCCGAGAGACCTACACTGAAGCTTTCTTT.